This T cell receptor beta chain was obtained from a study of T-cell reconstitution after alpha-beta-depleted transplantation in children. Whole-study findings and limits: Recipient T cells and thymic progenitors that survived were the source of the high TCRbeta diversity seen at day 60 in some patients.

The CDR3 spans 16 residues. Germline loops: CDR1 SGHTA, CDR2 FQGNSA. Trimming at V came to 5 bases and at J to 6 bases, leaving 11 bases not matched to a gene. This sample's TCRbeta library carried unique molecular identifier barcodes. MiXCR was run by TCRdb on the PCR reads, yielding one entry per CDR3 protein. The table lists around 490,000 distinct CDR3 sequences, approximately 10% of them singletons. This clonotype occurred a few times. The antigen is unknown. The sample consisted of PBMCs, mostly from graft donor cells, taken 180 days after TCRalphabeta/CD19-depleted stem cell transplant. The gene calls are TRBV7-2 and TRBJ2-1, with 9 bases fitting TRBD1. This receptor was obtained from a female patient aged 2-15 years who had a stem cell transplant for aplastic anemia, so the T cells may come from the graft donor. The CDR3 nucleotides are TGTGCCAGCAGCACCGTACAGGGGGCAGTTGGCAATGAGCAGTTCTTC. It is translated as CASSTVQGAVGNEQFF.